This T cell receptor (beta chain) came from a study of early T cells in non-severe SARS-CoV-2 infection (dated by TCRdb to the early 2020s). For the wider study: Because TCR sequencing was done on bulk RNA from unsorted whole blood, the alpha and beta chains could not be paired.

A case-control design nested within a healthcare worker cohort in London, UK, was used, with weekly nasopharyngeal swab PCR tests and blood sampling performed. Healthcare workers were recruited between 23 and 31 March 2020, during the week of the UK lockdown, and were followed weekly for up to roughly 16 weeks. Results and caveats for the whole study, not just this receptor: Matching against VDJdb was skewed toward anti-spike CD8 responses, likely underestimated virus-specific expansions, and missed private and CD4 specificities.

As regards this clonotype: Its antigen target is currently unknown. No base qualities exist here, and no much larger clone lies one base off it.

The V end loses 9 bases and the J end loses 4 bases, and a stretch of 25 bases separates them. Based on the germline V gene, the CDR1 and CDR2 sequences are MDHEN and SYDVKM. The CDR3, cysteine through phenylalanine, is 16 amino acids long. Just the 48-base CDR3 DNA is kept, in frame starting at base 1. Libraries were built with 5' RACE. The run used a NextSeq 500. To correct for sequencing error and PCR bias, the TCR library protocol tagged individual cDNA molecules with unique molecular identifiers. Both TCR alpha and beta chains were sequenced, and tight co-correlation was observed between alpha and beta sequence abundances in each sample. The source study handled its data this way. V gene, J gene and CDR3 annotation of TCR sequences was performed with Decombinator V4. TCRs were defined as expanded if a significant change between any two time points was detected under a Poisson model with p below 0.0001. TCR abundances were normalised to the total number of TCRs sequenced per sample and expressed as counts per million. TRAV1-2 paired with TRAJ12, TRAJ20 or TRAJ33 defined MAIT TCRs, while TRAV10 paired with TRAJ18 defined iNKT TCRs. A search of VDJdb, accessed on 1 November 2021, was run for TCRs annotated to CMV, EBV and SARS-CoV-2, with TCRs annotated for multiple antigens excluded. TCRdb trimmed public reads at Q25 via fastp, called clones via MiXCR and kept in-frame beta chains. Rows are combined by CDR3 protein, so each entry shows the most common genes and DNA. These V and J calls derive from TCRdb rather than the authors' analysis. The sample records 60,000 or so distinct CDR3 sequences, about 12% of which are singletons. The ten largest clonotypes hold under 1.5% of the sample.

The chain is encoded by TRBV28 joined to TRBJ2-7; a tentative D match to TRBD1 spans 7 bases. The TCR comes from an adult who was a healthcare worker with PCR-confirmed SARS-CoV-2 infection or an uninfected control (not recorded which). The material was whole blood, obtained at baseline. The sequenced DNA: TGTGCCAGTACACGTGGAGGGGGCGCCGGGTCTTACGAGCAGTACTTC. This encodes CASTRGGGAGSYEQYF.